One and the same sample provided the 28 T cell receptor beta chains below, sequenced in a study of OX40 agonist ivuxolimab in advanced cancers. Sequenced by immunoSEQ multiplex PCR; TCRdb stores in-frame clones only, minus some. The data show 25,000 or so clones, roughly 84% seen once. This sample comprised CD4+ or CD8+ T cells sorted from blood, obtained in a trial of the OX40 agonist ivuxolimab. These receptors were obtained from an adult with an advanced solid tumor such as melanoma, head and neck, liver or kidney cancer.

J is TRBJ2-5 and V is TRBV7-9, with TRBD1 matching over 9 bases. Trimming removed 2 bases from V and 5 bases from J; junction bases left unmatched: 6. The CDR3 sequence is 15 residues long. Germline V gene lookup returns CDR1 SEHNR and CDR2 FQNEAQ (reference sequence). Here the CDR3 DNA reads TGTGCCAGCAGCTTAACGACAGGGGGTTGGGAGACCCAGTACTTC. It specifies CASSLTTGGWETQYF. The full variable domain, in which reference TRBV7-9 and TRBJ2-5 provide the parts outside the CDR3, is DTGVSQNPRHKITKRGQNVTFRCDPISEHNRLYWYRQTLGQGPEFLTYFQNEAQLEKSRLLSDRFSAERPKGSFSTLEIQRTEQGDSAMYLCASSLTTGGWETQYFGPGTRLLVL.

The rearrangement joins TRBV5-6 to TRBJ2-3; no reliable D call. Germline V lookup: CDR1 SGHDT, CDR2 YYEEEE. CDR3 length equals 15 residues. The ends were cut back, 0 bases at V and 0 bases at J, with 8 bases in the middle. CDR3 in DNA: TGTGCCAGCAGCTTGGCCTTCGATAGCACAGATACGCAGTATTTT. Its protein is CASSLAFDSTDTQYF.

This sequence joins TRBV7-9 and TRBJ1-1; a possible D gene is TRBD1 (6 bases). The CDR3 runs to 15 residues. Per the germline V gene, CDR1 is SEHNR and CDR2 is FQNEAQ (reference sequence). V dropped 4 bases and J dropped 0 bases, with 12 bases sitting between them. The CDR3 loop is CASSYWGALNTEAFF. The DNA of the CDR3 is TGTGCCAGCAGCTATTGGGGGGCGCTGAACACTGAAGCTTTCTTT.

The chain joins TRBV6-6 to TRBJ1-2; no clear D. Trimming shortened V by 1 base and J by 5 bases, and 2 bases separated the two germline ends. This CDR3 spans 11 amino acids. From germline, CDR1 is MNHNY and CDR2 SVGAGI (reference sequence). CDR3 in DNA: TGTGCCAGCAGTTACTGGTATGGCTACACCTTC. As protein: CASSYWYGYTF.

This clone has only a few counts. The same CDR3 is also encoded by other DNA sequences in this sample. The chain is built from TRBV6-5 and TRBJ2-5, with 7 positions matching TRBD2. Germline values: CDR1 MNHEY, CDR2 SVGAGI. The J segment lost 1 base and the V segment lost 5 bases, leaving 4 bases of the junction unmatched. The CDR3 spans 14 residues. The CDR3, as DNA: TGTGCCAGCAGTGGGGGGGGATTCCAAGAGACCCAGTACTTC. It encodes CASSGGGFQETQYF.

The chain combines TRBV28 with TRBJ2-7; 9 bases agree with TRBD2. The V gene end was trimmed by 5 bases and the J gene end by 0 bases; junction bases not matched to a gene: 8. The CDR3 sequence is 16 residues long. Germline lookup yields CDR1 MDHEN and CDR2 SYDVKM. The CDR3 DNA reads as TGTGCCAGCAGTACCGTACTAGCGGGTGCCTCCTACGAGCAGTACTTC. It yields the protein CASSTVLAGASYEQYF. The full variable domain, with the rest looked up from reference TRBV28 and TRBJ2-7, is DVKVTQSSRYLVKRTGEKVFLECVQDMDHENMFWYRQDPGLGLRLIYFSYDVKMKEKGDIPEGYSVSREKKERFSLILESASTNQTSMYLCASSTVLAGASYEQYFGPGTRLTVT.

The chain has TRBV13 and TRBJ1-1, with 7 bases matching TRBD1. Per germline, CDR1 PRHDT and CDR2 FYEKMQ (reference sequence). The trim removed 1 base at V and 1 base at J, leaving 3 bases unmatched. The CDR3 sequence is 15 residues long. The CDR3 region has the DNA TGTGCCAGCAGCTTAGTGACAGGGACGAACACTGAAGCTTTCTTT. It translates to CASSLVTGTNTEAFF.

This clone is large within its sample. The chain is built from TRBV4-3 and TRBJ2-2, with D hard to call. The germline V and J ends were trimmed by 1 base and 6 bases, with 12 bases remaining between them. The CDR3 covers 15 residues. Germline CDR1 reads LGHNA; CDR2 reads YSLEER. CDR3 sequence reads: CASSQVIGFSGELFF. The CDR3 bases are TGCGCCAGCAGCCAAGTTATCGGTTTTTCCGGGGAGCTGTTTTTT.

V usage is TRBV7-9 and J usage is TRBJ1-1, with 7 positions matching TRBD1. The V and J ends lost 5 bases and 1 base, in that order; junction bases with no gene match: 4. This CDR3 region has 14 residues. Germline CDR1 is SEHNR and CDR2 is FQNEAQ (reference sequence). CDR3: CASSGGTANTEAFF. CDR3 bases: TGTGCCAGCAGCGGAGGGACAGCGAACACTGAAGCTTTCTTT.

The rearrangement joins TRBV4-1 to TRBJ2-5; the match to TRBD1 covers 9 bases. With V trimmed by 4 bases and J by 4 bases, 7 bases remained unmatched. The CDR3 consists of 15 residues. Germline V gene sequence: CDR1 MGHRA, CDR2 YSYEKL. The CDR3 loop is CASSLSRQGGETQYF. The CDR3 DNA is TGCGCCAGCAGCCTCTCGAGACAGGGGGGAGAGACCCAGTACTTC.

A few counts support this clone. The chain is built from TRBV9 and TRBJ2-1; D may be TRBD2 (6 bases). The CDR3 is 17 residues long. From germline, CDR1 is SGDLS and CDR2 YYNGEE. Between the trimmed V and J ends, which lost 0 bases and 2 bases, there was a span of 15 bases. The CDR3 DNA reads as TGTGCCAGCAGCGTAGGGGAGGAAGACGGACCCTACAATGAGCAGTTCTTC. As protein: CASSVGEEDGPYNEQFF.

The gene calls are TRBV9 and TRBJ2-1; 14 bases align to TRBD2. There are 17 residues in the CDR3. V trimming: 4 bases; J trimming: 5 bases; junction bases outside the gene matches: 8. Germline CDR1 and CDR2: SGDLS and YYNGEE. The CDR3 sequence is CASSPGLAGARDNEQFF. Here the CDR3 DNA reads TGTGCCAGCAGCCCGGGACTAGCGGGGGCAAGGGACAATGAGCAGTTCTTC. The full variable domain, completed using reference TRBV9 and TRBJ2-1, is DSGVTQTPKHLITATGQRVTLRCSPRSGDLSVYWYQQSLDQGLQFLIQYYNGEERAKGNILERFSAQQFPDLHSELNLSSLELGDSALYFCASSPGLAGARDNEQFFGPGTRLTVL.

The chain couples TRBV27 to TRBJ2-7; TRBD2 might be the D (6 bases). Germline V gene lookup returns CDR1 MNHEY and CDR2 SMNVEV (reference sequence). CDR3 length: 16 residues. Trimming removed 5 bases at V and 0 bases at J, with 17 bases between. CDR3 sequence: CASSGTAAAFSYEQYF. CDR3 DNA: TGTGCCAGCAGTGGGACTGCGGCAGCGTTCTCCTACGAGCAGTACTTC.

The chain carries TRBV27 and TRBJ2-1, with 9 bases matching TRBD2. Germline CDR1 reads MNHEY; CDR2 reads SMNVEV (reference sequence). CDR3 length equals 11 residues. With V trimmed by 7 bases and J by 12 bases, 4 bases remained unmatched. CDR3 amino acids: CASMRGGRQFF. In nucleotides, the CDR3 is TGTGCCAGCATGCGGGGGGGCCGGCAGTTCTTC.

This rearrangement joins TRBV7-8 to TRBJ2-5; tentatively, D is TRBD2 (6 bases). V dropped 5 bases and J dropped 3 bases, with 10 bases sitting between them. Germline V gene lookup returns CDR1 SGHVS and CDR2 FQNEAQ. The CDR3 has 13 residues. As DNA, the CDR3 is TGTGCCAGCAGCCCCTCGGGGGAAGAGACCCAGTACTTC. It translates to CASSPSGEETQYF.

The chain has TRBV6-6 and TRBJ2-1, with a tentative D call TRBD1 (5 bases). Trimming took 2 bases from V and 5 from J, leaving 16 bases between them. CDR1 and CDR2 from the germline V gene are MNHNY and SVGAGI (reference sequence). CDR3 size: 16 residues. CDR3 bases: TGTGCCAGCAGTTACCTCCCGCAGGGAATGGACAATGAGCAGTTCTTC. Amino acid sequence: CASSYLPQGMDNEQFF.

The chain recombines TRBV5-1 with TRBJ1-1; no clear D gene. This CDR3 spans 15 amino acids. Germline CDR1 and CDR2: SGHRS and YFSETQ. V was clipped by 4 bases and J by 5 bases, with 18 bases between them. The DNA for the CDR3 is TGCGCCAGCAGCGATAACAGCTTTAGAGGGACTGAAGCTTTCTTT. As protein: CASSDNSFRGTEAFF.

This clone has just one count. The chain joins TRBV10-3 to TRBJ2-4, with 13 positions matching TRBD2. The CDR3 covers 19 residues. The V segment lost 4 bases and the J segment 1 base; nucleotides outside the gene matches: 10. Germline V gene lookup returns CDR1 ENHRY and CDR2 SYGVKD. CDR3 DNA sequence: TGTGCCATCAGTGTAACCGGGACTAGCGGGGAGAAGGCCAAAAACATTCAGTACTTC. Protein: CAISVTGTSGEKAKNIQYF.

The chain combines TRBV4-1 with TRBJ1-6; D is possibly TRBD1 (5 bases). Germline assignment: CDR1 MGHRA and CDR2 YSYEKL. Trimming removed 4 bases at V and 1 base at J, with 8 bases between. This CDR3 comprises 15 residues. The CDR3 DNA sequence: TGCGCCAGCAGCCCGGGGGGGTCCTATAATTCACCCCTCCACTTT. Encoded protein: CASSPGGSYNSPLHF.

This clone was seen just once. The chain couples TRBV29-1 to TRBJ2-5; the match to TRBD1 covers 11 bases. J lost 10 bases, V lost 2 bases, and 15 bases had no gene match. The CDR3 contains 16 residues. Germline CDR1 is SQVTM and CDR2 is ANQGSEA. CDR3 nucleotide sequence: TGCAGCGTTGAAATTTTTGGACAGGGGGCATCGAGGGACCAGTACTTC. Translated: CSVEIFGQGASRDQYF.

The genes are TRBV29-1 and TRBJ1-5, with 7 bases fitting TRBD1. The CDR3 is made up of 14 amino acids. Germline values: CDR1 SQVTM, CDR2 ANQGSEA. Trimming at V came to 7 bases and at J to 3 bases, leaving 9 bases not matched to a gene. The CDR3: CSARIQGSNQPQHF. CDR3 DNA: TGCAGCGCAAGAATACAGGGGTCCAATCAGCCCCAGCATTTT.

The chain combines TRBV7-2 with TRBJ2-3; 7 nucleotides align to TRBD2. This CDR3 has 16 amino acids. V was clipped by 4 bases and J by 6 bases; unmatched bases: 13. In germline, CDR1 is SGHTA, CDR2 FQGNSA. CDR3 amino acids: CASSSFSGGLEDTQYF. CDR3 nucleotide sequence: TGTGCCAGCAGCTCCTTTTCGGGGGGTTTAGAGGATACGCAGTATTTT.

V and J are TRBV4-1 and TRBJ2-6; 10 bases are shared with TRBD1. The CDR3 consists of 19 residues. The trim removed 4 bases at V and 0 bases at J, leaving 9 bases unmatched. Germline V gives CDR1 MGHRA, CDR2 YSYEKL. The CDR3 region is CASSLRGTGAYSGANVLTF. CDR3 bases: TGCGCCAGCAGCCTGAGGGGGACAGGGGCTTACTCTGGGGCCAACGTCCTGACTTTC.

The chain has TRBV6-4 and TRBJ2-1; a weak D match, TRBD1 (5 bases). Trimming removed 0 bases from V and 0 bases from J, with 9 bases in between. The CDR3 consists of 16 residues. Germline CDR1 and CDR2: MRHNA and SNTAGT. CDR3 residues: CASSDSTARSYNEQFF. CDR3 sequence (DNA): TGTGCCAGCAGTGACTCGACAGCCCGCTCCTACAATGAGCAGTTCTTC.

The gene calls are TRBV2 and TRBJ1-1; D perhaps matches TRBD1 (5 bases). V was cut by 7 bases and J by 11 bases, with 14 bases left in between. CDR1 is SNHLY and CDR2 is FYNNEI in the germline V gene. The CDR3 covers 11 residues. CDR3 in amino acids: CASMDGADAFF. The CDR3 DNA reads as TGTGCCAGCATGGATGGGGCGGATGCTTTCTTT.

The V call is TRBV7-9, the J call TRBJ1-2; 7 bases map to TRBD1. The V and J ends lost 5 bases and 8 bases, in that order; junction bases with no gene match: 20. The CDR3 extends over 17 amino acids. Germline-derived CDR1 and CDR2 are SEHNR and FQNEAQ (reference sequence). CDR3 region: CASSRLGGDRPIGGYTF. In DNA form, the CDR3 reads TGTGCCAGCAGCCGCTTAGGGGGGGACAGACCTATTGGCGGCTACACCTTC.

The chain is built from TRBV9 and TRBJ2-2, with TRBD1 identical over 12 bases. The length of the CDR3 is 17 residues. V lost 2 bases and J lost 6; bases outside the gene matches: 8. Germline V CDR1 and CDR2: SGDLS, YYNGEE. CDR3 nucleotides: TGTGCCAGCAGCGTTGAGGGGACAGGGGGCCAAGCCGGGGAGCTGTTTTTT. It yields the protein CASSVEGTGGQAGELFF.

The V call is TRBV5-4, the J call TRBJ2-2; D not certain. The V gene's germline CDR1 is SGHNT and CDR2 YYREEE (reference sequence). V was cut by 3 bases and J by 8 bases, with 5 bases left in between. The CDR3 consists of 11 residues. The DNA of the CDR3 is TGTGCCAGCAGCTGGGGAGGGGAGCTGTTTTTT. It translates to CASSWGGELFF. Drawing the rest from reference TRBV5-4 and TRBJ2-2, the complete variable domain is ETGVTQSPTHLIKTRGQQVTLRCSSQSGHNTVSWYQQALGQGPQFIFQYYREEENGRGNFPPRFSGLQFPNYSSELNVNALELDDSALYLCASSWGGELFFGEGSRLTVL.